Listed here are 15 T cell receptor beta chains from one sample, sequenced in a study of shared clonotypes between healthy human individuals. The table came from immunoSEQ multiplex PCR; TCRdb's copy has only in-frame clones and leaves some out. Of over a million clones detected, about 84% appear once; the ten largest clones hold under 0.8%. The sample consisted of memory CD4+ T cells from PBMCs. The subset is: CD45RA-negative fraction. The receptors stem from a man in his late teens or twenties in good health. Some clones in this sample may be carry-over from other donors' samples.

The CDR3 sequence: CASSTRSGYNEQFF. Here the CDR3 DNA reads TGTGCCAGCAGCACCCGCTCGGGATACAATGAGCAGTTCTTC. The rearrangement uses TRBV13 and TRBJ2-1; D may be TRBD2 (5 bases). The CDR3 sequence is 14 residues long. Germline V lookup: CDR1 PRHDT, CDR2 FYEKMQ (reference sequence). V was trimmed by 5 bases and J by 4 bases, leaving 12 bases between them. The variable domain in full, with the rest retrieved from reference TRBV13 and TRBJ2-1, is AAGVIQSPRHLIKEKRETATLKCYPIPRHDTVYWYQQGPGQDPQFLISFYEKMQSDKGSIPDRFSAQQFSDYHSELNMSSLELGDSALYFCASSTRSGYNEQFFGPGTRLTVL.

This sequence joins TRBV5-1 and TRBJ2-4; D gene ambiguous. Germline assignment: CDR1 SGHRS and CDR2 YFSETQ. V was pared by 5 bases and J by 2 bases, with 17 bases between. This CDR3 has 16 amino acids. The CDR3 spells CASSTLPQVTKNIQYF. The CDR3, as DNA: TGCGCCAGCAGTACTTTGCCCCAGGTGACCAAAAACATTCAGTACTTC.

The genes are TRBV6-5 and TRBJ1-2; 8 nucleotides align to TRBD1. The CDR3 covers 15 residues. CDR1 is MNHEY, CDR2 SVGAGI, per germline. Trimming removed 0 bases from V and 8 bases from J; junction bases left unmatched: 8. CDR3 sequence reads: CASSYSSGGAGGYTF. The CDR3, as DNA: TGTGCCAGCAGTTACTCGTCAGGGGGCGCGGGAGGCTACACCTTC.

The V call is TRBV21-1, the J call TRBJ2-7; TRBD1, the table's D call, lacks a check against the DNA. TRBV21-1 is a recognized pseudogene. The CDR3 length is 16 residues. This CDR3 is CASSAKGTGHPYEQYF. In nucleotides, the CDR3 is TGTGCCAGCAGCGCAAAGGGGACGGGACACCCCTACGAGCAGTACTTC.

This clone occurred once. V is TRBV6-6 and J is TRBJ2-3, with TRBD1 matching 10 bases. With 4 bases clipped from V and 0 bases from J, the junction kept 4 bases outside the gene matches. CDR3 size: 16 residues. Germline V gene lookup returns CDR1 MNHNY and CDR2 SVGAGI (reference sequence). This chain's CDR3 is CASSSRDRGSTDTQYF. CDR3 nucleotides: TGTGCCAGCAGTTCCCGGGACAGGGGAAGCACAGATACGCAGTATTTT.

This chain joins TRBV30 and TRBJ1-2, with D possibly being TRBD1 (6 bases). The CDR3 extends over 14 amino acids. Per the germline V gene, CDR1 is GTSNPN and CDR2 is SVGIG (reference sequence). Trimming cost V 4 bases and J 4 bases, with 16 bases left between them. The CDR3 nucleotides are TGTGCCTGGAAGTATTGGGGGGCAGGCTATGGCTACACCTTC. Amino acids: CAWKYWGAGYGYTF.

This rearrangement joins TRBV29-1 to TRBJ2-6, with D perhaps TRBD2 (5 bases). CDR3 size: 15 residues. Trimming left V 4 bases short and J 1 base short, with 11 bases between. Germline values: CDR1 SQVTM, CDR2 ANQGSEA. This chain's CDR3 is CSVGVGASGANVLTF. In nucleotides, the CDR3 is TGCAGCGTTGGTGTGGGAGCGTCTGGGGCCAACGTCCTGACTTTC.

About this clone itself: A far bigger clonotype differs at one base, so this is likely a read error. This CDR3 reads CASARDRGYKQYF. Here the CDR3 DNA reads TGTGCCAGCGCACGGGACAGGGGTTACAAGCAGTACTTC. J is TRBJ2-7 and V is TRBV27, with 10 nucleotides matching TRBD1. CDR1 MNHEY and CDR2 SMNVEV come from the germline V gene (reference sequence). This CDR3 has 13 residues. The V gene end was trimmed by 8 bases and the J gene end by 8 bases; junction bases not matched to a gene: 9.

The chain carries TRBV28 and TRBJ2-3; 9 bases agree with TRBD2. V gave up 2 bases and J gave up 7 bases; unmatched junction bases: 7. There are 15 residues in the CDR3. Germline-derived CDR1 and CDR2 are MDHEN and SYDVKM. CDR3 sequence (DNA): TGTGCCAGCAGTTTAACTGGCGGGAGGGCGAATACGCAGTATTTT. Protein product: CASSLTGGRANTQYF.

Here the CDR3 DNA reads TGTGCCAGCAGTCGCGGGACGGGGGAGCCCCAGCATTTT. It translates to CASSRGTGEPQHF. The chain recombines TRBV6-5 with TRBJ1-5, with D tentatively TRBD1 (5 bases). The CDR3 runs to 13 residues. Trimming removed 5 bases from V and 8 bases from J, with 13 bases in between. Germline lookup yields CDR1 MNHEY and CDR2 SVGAGI.

In the case of this clone: The same CDR3 is also encoded by other DNA sequences in this sample. This sequence joins TRBV9 and TRBJ2-2; D remains unclear. Trimming cost V 0 bases and J 2 bases, with 8 bases left between them. This CDR3 has 15 residues. Germline loops: CDR1 SGDLS, CDR2 YYNGEE. The CDR3 region has the DNA TGTGCCAGCAGCGTAGCACTATCTAACACCGGGGAGCTGTTTTTT. As protein: CASSVALSNTGELFF.

This clone was found a few times. V gene TRBV7-2 combines with J gene TRBJ2-7, with D perhaps assigned TRBD1 or TRBD2 (5 bases each). CDR3 size: 15 residues. Trimming cost V 1 base and J 5 bases, with 15 bases left between them. Germline lookup yields CDR1 SGHTA and CDR2 FQGNSA. The CDR3 is CASSLGLGPRHEQYF. CDR3 DNA: TGTGCCAGCAGCTTAGGGTTGGGACCAAGGCACGAGCAGTACTTC.

V usage is TRBV5-1 and J usage is TRBJ2-1; 12 nucleotides agree with TRBD2. V shed 4 bases, J shed 6 bases, and the junction held 11 bases outside the gene matches. Germline values: CDR1 SGHRS, CDR2 YFSETQ. The CDR3 has 17 residues. Here the CDR3 reads CASSVGDGLAGPNEQFF. CDR3 coding DNA: TGCGCCAGCAGCGTTGGTGACGGACTAGCGGGACCCAATGAGCAGTTCTTC.

This clone was seen more than once but under ten times. V is TRBV25-1 and J is TRBJ2-1, with 7 bases fitting TRBD2. Trimming took 3 bases from V and 7 from J; bases not matched to a gene: 12. Germline V lookup: CDR1 MGHDK, CDR2 SYGVNS. The CDR3 loop spans 16 amino acids. CDR3 in amino acids: CASSEVYGSGSNEQFF. The CDR3 DNA reads TGTGCCAGCAGTGAGGTCTATGGTAGCGGGTCGAATGAGCAGTTCTTC.

Regarding this clone: This specimen includes other DNA sequences encoding the same CDR3. Here the CDR3 reads CASSKGGSTDTQYF. In nucleotides, the CDR3 is TGCGCCAGCAGTAAAGGGGGGAGCACAGATACGCAGTATTTT. The chain links TRBV5-1 to TRBJ2-3; the D call may be TRBD1 or TRBD2 (6 bases each). The germline V and J ends were trimmed by 5 bases and 0 bases, with 10 bases remaining between them. The germline V gene has CDR1 SGHRS and CDR2 YFSETQ. This CDR3 has 14 residues.